The 13 T cell receptor beta chains given below trace back to one sample, sequenced in a study of T-cell reconstitution after alpha-beta-depleted transplantation in children. This sample's TCRbeta library carried unique molecular identifier barcodes. Via MiXCR, TCRdb re-called the PCR reads, giving one row per CDR3 protein. The table has nearly 400,000 distinct CDR3 sequences, around 21% seen once. Sequenced material: PBMCs from the stem cell graft donor, taken from the stem cell graft. The source is a human donor who donated a stem cell graft to a child with acute myeloid leukemia.

The table lists this clonotype with many counts. V is TRBV20-1 and J is TRBJ2-7; no definite D call. Trimming cost V 6 bases and J 3 bases, with 15 bases left between them. Germline lookup yields CDR1 DFQATT and CDR2 SNEGSKA (reference sequence). The CDR3 totals 13 residues. The DNA for the CDR3 is TGCAGTGCATCGGACGGACCAATCTACGAGCAGTACTTC. Translation: CSASDGPIYEQYF.

This clonotype turned up a few times. The V gene is TRBV20-1, the J gene TRBJ2-7, with 14 positions matching TRBD2. J gave up 2 bases and V 2 bases, and 8 bases lay outside the gene matches. CDR1 is DFQATT and CDR2 is SNEGSKA in the germline V gene (reference sequence). CDR3 length: 17 amino acids. The CDR3 reads CSARSGLAGAFTYEQYF. DNA of the CDR3: TGCAGTGCTAGATCGGGACTAGCGGGAGCCTTTACCTACGAGCAGTACTTC.

The rearrangement uses TRBV29-1 and TRBJ2-1, with 7 bases that match TRBD2. V dropped 4 bases and J dropped 2; count of bases not matched to a gene: 5. The CDR3 is 14 amino acids. Germline CDR1 reads SQVTM; CDR2 reads ANQGSEA. The CDR3 protein is CSVGGGLTYNEQFF. The CDR3 DNA is TGCAGCGTTGGGGGGGGACTAACCTACAATGAGCAGTTCTTC.

This clonotype came up many times. The chain combines TRBV3-1 with TRBJ1-2; the D is unclear. Trimming cost V 0 bases and J 8 bases, with 16 bases left between them. Per germline, CDR1 LGHDT and CDR2 YNNKEL (reference sequence). CDR3 size: 15 residues. CDR3 sequence reads: CASSQEVRGTIGYTF. The CDR3 nucleotides are TGTGCCAGCAGCCAAGAAGTGCGGGGTACGATCGGCTACACCTTC.

The CDR3 DNA sequence: TGCAGTGCTCAAAGCGGGAGCACACGAATAGACACAGATACGCAGTATTTT. Its translation is CSAQSGSTRIDTDTQYF. The chain employs TRBV20-1 and TRBJ2-3; 8 bases align to TRBD2. Trimming removed 5 bases from V and 2 bases from J; junction bases left unmatched: 15. Germline assignment: CDR1 DFQATT and CDR2 SNEGSKA (reference sequence). The CDR3 contains 17 residues.

The rearrangement links TRBV10-1 to TRBJ2-7, with TRBD2 matching over 7 bases. J lost 2 bases, V lost 7 bases, and 11 bases had no gene match. This CDR3 has 15 amino acids. Germline assignment: CDR1 WNHNN and CDR2 SYGVQD (reference sequence). In nucleotides, the CDR3 is TGCGCCAGCAACTTGGGACTACATAATGCCTACGAGCAGTACTTC. Translated: CASNLGLHNAYEQYF.

This clonotype was seen many times. This rearrangement joins TRBV20-1 to TRBJ2-1, with 8 bases identical to TRBD1. CDR3 length equals 11 residues. With V trimmed by 6 bases and J by 8 bases, 3 bases remained unmatched. The germline V gene has CDR1 DFQATT and CDR2 SNEGSKA (reference sequence). The CDR3 loop reads CSALQGDEQFF. As DNA, the CDR3 is TGCAGTGCCCTACAGGGGGATGAGCAGTTCTTC.

The rearrangement links TRBV7-9 to TRBJ1-5; 8 bases align to TRBD1. The CDR3 consists of 16 residues. CDR1 is SEHNR, CDR2 FQNEAQ, per germline (reference sequence). J was trimmed by 4 bases and V by 5 bases; bases with no gene match: 10. CDR3 amino acids: CASSPGTGEVNQPQHF. DNA of the CDR3: TGTGCCAGCAGCCCAGGGACAGGCGAAGTAAATCAGCCCCAGCATTTT.

This clonotype came up many times. This chain joins TRBV5-1 and TRBJ2-3; D may be TRBD1 or TRBD2 (5 bases each). The CDR3 is made up of 17 amino acids. Germline V gene lookup returns CDR1 SGHRS and CDR2 YFSETQ. Trimming left V 0 bases short and J 2 bases short, with 16 bases between. The CDR3 reads CASSLDPAGTSTDTQYF. CDR3 nucleotides: TGCGCCAGCAGCTTGGATCCCGCAGGGACGTCCACAGATACGCAGTATTTT.

The gene calls are TRBV7-2 and TRBJ2-1; D is unresolved. The ends were cut back, 1 base at V and 7 bases at J, with 8 bases in the middle. There are 13 residues in the CDR3. Germline CDR1 reads SGHTA; CDR2 reads FQGNSA. CDR3 residues: CASSLDSVNEQFF. The CDR3 coding sequence is TGTGCCAGCAGCTTAGATTCTGTTAATGAGCAGTTCTTC.

The chain couples TRBV6-5 to TRBJ2-1; perhaps TRBD2 as D (6 bases). Germline assignment: CDR1 MNHEY and CDR2 SVGAGI. This CDR3 spans 12 amino acids. V was cut by 6 bases and J by 7 bases, with 10 bases left in between. The CDR3 DNA is TGTGCCAGCAGAAGACTAGAGAATGAGCAGTTCTTC. Translating gives CASRRLENEQFF.

This rearrangement joins TRBV12-3 or TRBV12-4 to TRBJ1-1, with D unresolved. The CDR3 length is 12 residues. Trimming removed 3 bases at V and 7 bases at J, with 9 bases between. DNA for the CDR3: TGTGCCAGCAGTTTTCGGGCAATTGAAGCTTTCTTT. This encodes CASSFRAIEAFF.

This clonotype was seen ten or more times. The J gene is TRBJ2-6, the V gene TRBV29-1, with D hard to call. Looked up from germline, CDR1 is SQVTM and CDR2 is ANQGSEA. V was shortened by 7 bases and J by 1 base, with 8 bases between the two germline ends. CDR3 length: 13 amino acids. CDR3 residues: CSAMVSGANVLTF. CDR3 nucleotide sequence: TGCAGCGCTATGGTGTCTGGGGCCAACGTCCTGACTTTC.